This T cell receptor beta chain is drawn from a study of blood T cell repertoires in COVID-19. Study as a whole: Some COVID-19 samples were acute and others convalescent; all came from the United States, Italy and Spain. T cells, B-cell-depleted T cells, or PBMCs provided the cDNA or gDNA that served as material.

In the original processing: Reference gene primer amplification yielded estimated nucleated cell counts. Some clones are missing from TCRdb's copy, which holds only in-frame ones; the method was immunoSEQ multiplex PCR. V and J calls and clone size follow that table, whereas D and trimming were derived from the DNA. This table holds tens of thousands of clones, roughly 86% found once. This sequence originates from a man between 45 and 60 years old with acute or convalescent COVID-19. What was sequenced was peripheral blood.

This CDR3 reads CASSPSQGAYEQYF. As DNA, the CDR3 is TGTGCCAGCTCACCTTCGCAGGGGGCCTACGAGCAGTACTTC. The chain recombines TRBV18 with TRBJ2-7; TRBD1 agrees at 7 bases. The CDR3 sequence is 14 residues long. Germline CDR1 reads KGHSH; CDR2 reads LQKENI. The V and J ends lost 3 bases and 2 bases, in that order; junction bases with no gene match: 4.